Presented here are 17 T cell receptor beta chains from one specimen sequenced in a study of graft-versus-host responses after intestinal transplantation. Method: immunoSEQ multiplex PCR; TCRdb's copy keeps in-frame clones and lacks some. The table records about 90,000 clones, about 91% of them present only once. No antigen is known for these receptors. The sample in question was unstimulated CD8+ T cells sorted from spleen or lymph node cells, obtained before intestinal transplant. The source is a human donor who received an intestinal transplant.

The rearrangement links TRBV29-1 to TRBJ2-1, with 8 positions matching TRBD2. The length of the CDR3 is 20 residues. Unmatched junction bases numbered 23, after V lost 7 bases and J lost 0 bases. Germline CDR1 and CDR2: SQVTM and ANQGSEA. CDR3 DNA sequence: TGCAGCGCTGTTCCCCTCTGGCGGGAGGACGTGTTAGGCTCCTACAATGAGCAGTTCTTC. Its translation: CSAVPLWREDVLGSYNEQFF.

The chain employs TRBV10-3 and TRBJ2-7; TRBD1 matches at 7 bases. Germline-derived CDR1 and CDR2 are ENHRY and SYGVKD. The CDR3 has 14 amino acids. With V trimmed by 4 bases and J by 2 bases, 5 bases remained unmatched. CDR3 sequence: CAISAPGTAYEQYF. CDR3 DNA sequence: TGTGCCATCAGTGCCCCCGGGACAGCCTACGAGCAGTACTTC.

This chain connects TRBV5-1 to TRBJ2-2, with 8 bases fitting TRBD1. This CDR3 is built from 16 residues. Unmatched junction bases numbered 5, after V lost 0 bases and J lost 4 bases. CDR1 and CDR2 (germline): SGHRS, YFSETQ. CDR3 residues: CASSLVGQGPTGELFF. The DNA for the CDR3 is TGCGCCAGCAGCTTGGTAGGACAGGGACCCACCGGGGAGCTGTTTTTT.

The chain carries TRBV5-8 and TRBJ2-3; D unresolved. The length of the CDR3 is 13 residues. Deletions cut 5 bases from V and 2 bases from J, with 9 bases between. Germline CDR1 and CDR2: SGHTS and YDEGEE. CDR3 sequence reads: CASSLSDTDTQYF. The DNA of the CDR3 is TGTGCCAGCAGTCTAAGCGACACAGATACGCAGTATTTT.

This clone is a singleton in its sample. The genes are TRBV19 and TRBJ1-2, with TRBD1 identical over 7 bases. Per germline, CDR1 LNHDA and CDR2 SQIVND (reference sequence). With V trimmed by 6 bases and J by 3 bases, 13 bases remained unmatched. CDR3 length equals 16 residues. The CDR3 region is CASRDLVRQGDYGYTF. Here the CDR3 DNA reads TGTGCCAGTAGGGATTTGGTTCGACAGGGTGACTATGGCTACACCTTC. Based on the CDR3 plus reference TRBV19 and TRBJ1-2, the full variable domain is DGGITQSPKYLFRKEGQNVTLSCEQNLNHDAMYWYRQDPGQGLRLIYYSQIVNDFQKGDIAEGYSVSREKKESFPLTVTSAQKNPTAFYLCASRDLVRQGDYGYTFGSGTRLTVV.

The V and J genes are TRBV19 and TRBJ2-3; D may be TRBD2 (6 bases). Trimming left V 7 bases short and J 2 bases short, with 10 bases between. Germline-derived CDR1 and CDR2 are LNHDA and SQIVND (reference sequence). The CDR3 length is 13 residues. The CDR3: CASTRGFTDTQYF. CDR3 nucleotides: TGTGCCAGTACTCGGGGGTTCACAGATACGCAGTATTTT. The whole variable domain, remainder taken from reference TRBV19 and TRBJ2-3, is DGGITQSPKYLFRKEGQNVTLSCEQNLNHDAMYWYRQDPGQGLRLIYYSQIVNDFQKGDIAEGYSVSREKKESFPLTVTSAQKNPTAFYLCASTRGFTDTQYFGPGTRLTVL.

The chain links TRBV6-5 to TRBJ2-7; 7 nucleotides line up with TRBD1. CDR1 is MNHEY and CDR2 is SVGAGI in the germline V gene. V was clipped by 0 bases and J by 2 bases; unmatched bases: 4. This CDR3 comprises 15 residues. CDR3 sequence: CASSYSPGTAYEQYF. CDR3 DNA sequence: TGTGCCAGCAGTTACTCGCCCGGGACAGCCTACGAGCAGTACTTC.

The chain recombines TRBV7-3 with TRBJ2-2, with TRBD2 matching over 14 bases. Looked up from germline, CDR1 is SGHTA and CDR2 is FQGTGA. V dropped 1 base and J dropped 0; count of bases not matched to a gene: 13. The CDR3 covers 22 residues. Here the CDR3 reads CASSLNPQGLAGALSNTGELFF. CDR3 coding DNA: TGTGCCAGCAGCTTAAATCCCCAGGGACTAGCGGGAGCCCTATCGAACACCGGGGAGCTGTTTTTT.

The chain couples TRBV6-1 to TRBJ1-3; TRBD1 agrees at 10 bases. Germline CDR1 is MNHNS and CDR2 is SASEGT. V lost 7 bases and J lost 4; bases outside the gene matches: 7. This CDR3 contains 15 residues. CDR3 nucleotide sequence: TGTGCCAGCACCCTCGACAGGGGGCCCGGAAACACCATATATTTT. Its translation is CASTLDRGPGNTIYF.

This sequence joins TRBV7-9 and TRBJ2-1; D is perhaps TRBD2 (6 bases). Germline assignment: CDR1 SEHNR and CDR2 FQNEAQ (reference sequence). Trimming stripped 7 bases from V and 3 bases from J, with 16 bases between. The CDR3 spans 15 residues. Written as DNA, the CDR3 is TGTGCCAGCACCCGGTCGTGGGGGGACTACAATGAGCAGTTCTTC. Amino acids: CASTRSWGDYNEQFF.

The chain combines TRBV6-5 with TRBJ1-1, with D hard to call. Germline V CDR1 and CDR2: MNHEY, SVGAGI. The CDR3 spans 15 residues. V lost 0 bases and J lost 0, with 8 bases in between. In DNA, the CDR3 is TGTGCCAGCAGTTACTCGAAAACTCTGAACACTGAAGCTTTCTTT. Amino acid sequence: CASSYSKTLNTEAFF.

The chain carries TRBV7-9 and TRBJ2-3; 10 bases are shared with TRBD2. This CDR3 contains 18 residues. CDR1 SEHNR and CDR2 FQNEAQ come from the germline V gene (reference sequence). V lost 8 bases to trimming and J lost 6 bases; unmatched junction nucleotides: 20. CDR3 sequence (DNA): TGTGCCAGCCGCCCCTGGCGTAGCGGGGGGCCCCCCCCTGATACGCAGTATTTT. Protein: CASRPWRSGGPPPDTQYF.

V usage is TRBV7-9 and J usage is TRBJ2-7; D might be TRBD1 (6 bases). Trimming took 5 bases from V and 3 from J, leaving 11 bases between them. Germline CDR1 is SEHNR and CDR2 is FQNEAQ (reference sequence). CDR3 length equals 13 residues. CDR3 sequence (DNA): TGTGCCAGCAGCCGCCAGGGGTACTACGAGCAGTACTTC. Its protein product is CASSRQGYYEQYF.

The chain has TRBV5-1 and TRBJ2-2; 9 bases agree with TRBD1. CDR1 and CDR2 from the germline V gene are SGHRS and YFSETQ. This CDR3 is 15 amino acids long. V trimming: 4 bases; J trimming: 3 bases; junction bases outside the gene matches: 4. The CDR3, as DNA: TGCGCCAGCAGCACCTGGGACAGGGACACCGGGGAGCTGTTTTTT. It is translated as CASSTWDRDTGELFF.

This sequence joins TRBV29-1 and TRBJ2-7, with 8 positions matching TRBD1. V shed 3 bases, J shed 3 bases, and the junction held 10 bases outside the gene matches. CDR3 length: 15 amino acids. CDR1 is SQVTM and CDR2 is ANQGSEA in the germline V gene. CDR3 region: CSVEGPTGADYEQYF. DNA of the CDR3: TGCAGCGTTGAGGGCCCGACAGGGGCGGACTACGAGCAGTACTTC.

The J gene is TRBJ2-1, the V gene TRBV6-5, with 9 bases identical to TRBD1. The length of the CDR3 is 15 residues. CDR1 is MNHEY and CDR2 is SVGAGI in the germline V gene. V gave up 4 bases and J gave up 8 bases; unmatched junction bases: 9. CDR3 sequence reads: CASSSALGQGHEQFF. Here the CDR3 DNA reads TGTGCCAGCAGTTCAGCCCTGGGACAGGGTCATGAGCAGTTCTTC.

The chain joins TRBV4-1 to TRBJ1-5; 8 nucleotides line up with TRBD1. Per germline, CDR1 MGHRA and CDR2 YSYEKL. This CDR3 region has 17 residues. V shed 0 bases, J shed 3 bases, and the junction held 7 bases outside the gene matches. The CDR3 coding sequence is TGCGCCAGCAGCCAAGATCCGGACAGGGAATTCAATCAGCCCCAGCATTTT. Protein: CASSQDPDREFNQPQHF.